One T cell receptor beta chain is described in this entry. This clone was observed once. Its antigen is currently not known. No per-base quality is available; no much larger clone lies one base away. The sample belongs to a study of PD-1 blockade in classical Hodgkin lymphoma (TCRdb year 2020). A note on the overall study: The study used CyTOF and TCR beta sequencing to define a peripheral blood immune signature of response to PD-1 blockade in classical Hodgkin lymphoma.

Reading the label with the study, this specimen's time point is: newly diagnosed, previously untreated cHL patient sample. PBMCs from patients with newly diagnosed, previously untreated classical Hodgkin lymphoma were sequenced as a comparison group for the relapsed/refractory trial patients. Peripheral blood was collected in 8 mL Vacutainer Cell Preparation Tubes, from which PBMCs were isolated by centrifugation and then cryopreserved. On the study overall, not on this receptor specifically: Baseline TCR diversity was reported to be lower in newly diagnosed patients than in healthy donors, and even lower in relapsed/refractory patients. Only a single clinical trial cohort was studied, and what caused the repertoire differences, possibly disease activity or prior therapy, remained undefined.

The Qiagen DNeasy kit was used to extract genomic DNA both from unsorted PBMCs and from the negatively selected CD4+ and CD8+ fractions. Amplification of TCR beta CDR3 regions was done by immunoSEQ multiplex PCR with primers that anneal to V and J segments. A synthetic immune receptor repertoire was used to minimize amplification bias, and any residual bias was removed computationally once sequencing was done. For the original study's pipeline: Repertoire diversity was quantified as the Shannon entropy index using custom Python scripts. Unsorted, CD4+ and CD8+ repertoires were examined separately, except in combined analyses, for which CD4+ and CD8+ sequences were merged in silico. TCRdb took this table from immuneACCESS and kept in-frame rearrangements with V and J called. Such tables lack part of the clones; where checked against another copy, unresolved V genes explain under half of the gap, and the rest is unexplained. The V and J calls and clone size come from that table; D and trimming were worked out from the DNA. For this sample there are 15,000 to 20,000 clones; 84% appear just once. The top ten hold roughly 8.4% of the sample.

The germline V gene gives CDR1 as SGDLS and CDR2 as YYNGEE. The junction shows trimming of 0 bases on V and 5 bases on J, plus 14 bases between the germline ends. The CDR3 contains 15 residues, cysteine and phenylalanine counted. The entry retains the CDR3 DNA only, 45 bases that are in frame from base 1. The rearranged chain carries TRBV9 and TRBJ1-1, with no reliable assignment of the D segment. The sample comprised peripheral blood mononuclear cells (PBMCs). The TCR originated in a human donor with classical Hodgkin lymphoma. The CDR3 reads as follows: CASSVASVVRTEAFF. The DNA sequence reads TGTGCCAGCAGCGTAGCTAGTGTGGTGAGGACTGAAGCTTTCTTT.